Listed here are 26 T cell receptor beta chains from one sample, sequenced in a study of a mutant IDH1 vaccine in newly diagnosed glioma. Time point specified: baseline, week 1 (first vaccination visit). Regarding treatment: pre-vaccination baseline after standard-of-care therapy. Some clones are missing from TCRdb's copy, which holds only in-frame ones; the method was immunoSEQ multiplex PCR. The sample has about 70,000 clones, around 83% seen once; the top ten hold over 4%. Source: peripheral blood mononuclear cells (PBMCs), taken from a glioma patient treated with radiotherapy, temozolomide or both. The origin of the receptors is a woman aged 18-29 years with glioma. Some clones in this sample may be carry-over from other donors' samples.

This clone was seen once. V usage is TRBV5-1 and J usage is TRBJ2-3; 10 bases line up with TRBD2. Trimming at V came to 4 bases and at J to 1 base, leaving 6 bases not matched to a gene. In germline, CDR1 is SGHRS, CDR2 YFSETQ. The CDR3 contains 16 residues. The CDR3 coding sequence is TGCGCCAGCAGCGCGGGGACTAGCGCTCGCACAGATACGCAGTATTTT. Amino acid sequence: CASSAGTSARTDTQYF.

This clone was seen more than once but under ten times. Other DNA sequences in the sample encode the same CDR3. The gene calls are TRBV7-8 and TRBJ1-1; D is ambiguous. The CDR3 is made up of 11 amino acids. Trimming took off 2 bases at V and 2 bases at J, with 0 bases between the two ends. CDR1 is SGHVS, CDR2 FQNEAQ, per germline. The CDR3 loop is CASSLNTEAFF. CDR3 nucleotide sequence: TGTGCCAGCAGCTTAAACACTGAAGCTTTCTTT.

V usage is TRBV11-2 and J usage is TRBJ1-2, with D maybe TRBD1 (6 bases). From germline, CDR1 is SGHAT and CDR2 FQNNGV. V lost 1 base and J lost 6, with 12 bases in between. This CDR3 has 14 residues. For the CDR3, the DNA is TGTGCCAGCAGCTTAGTATCAGGGGTGGATGGCTACACCTTC. It translates to CASSLVSGVDGYTF.

The chain couples TRBV27 to TRBJ2-3; 14 positions agree with TRBD2. Trimming at V came to 6 bases and at J to 4 bases, leaving 9 bases not matched to a gene. Germline CDR1 and CDR2: MNHEY and SMNVEV (reference sequence). CDR3 length: 17 amino acids. In nucleotides, the CDR3 is TGTGCCAGCAGAACAAGACTAGCGGGAGGGTTCGCAGATACGCAGTATTTT. This codes for CASRTRLAGGFADTQYF.

This clone has a handful of counts. V gene TRBV7-9 combines with J gene TRBJ1-5; 8 bases map to TRBD1. CDR1 and CDR2 (germline): SEHNR, FQNEAQ (reference sequence). Trimming cost V 7 bases and J 5 bases; bases outside gene matches: 4. The CDR3 contains 13 residues. CDR3 in amino acids: CASMGTGDQPQHF. The CDR3, as DNA: TGTGCCAGCATGGGGACAGGTGATCAGCCCCAGCATTTT.

The chain has TRBV10-3 and TRBJ1-1; a weak D match, TRBD1 (5 bases). The ends were cut back, 11 bases at V and 5 bases at J, with 15 bases in the middle. The CDR3 is made up of 12 amino acids. Germline values: CDR1 ENHRY, CDR2 SYGVKD. The CDR3 sequence is CAPRQRGTEAFF. CDR3 nucleotide sequence: TGTGCCCCGCGACAGAGAGGGACTGAAGCTTTCTTT.

V and J are TRBV6-5 and TRBJ2-5; the D is unclear. The V end was cut by 2 bases, the J end by 1 base, with 5 bases between. CDR1 is MNHEY, CDR2 SVGAGI, per germline. The CDR3 consists of 13 residues. As DNA, the CDR3 is TGTGCCAGCAGTTACCTCCTCCAAGAGACCCAGTACTTC. Amino acids: CASSYLLQETQYF.

This clone was picked up a small number of times. This chain connects TRBV5-1 to TRBJ1-1, with D perhaps matching TRBD1 (6 bases). The V gene lost 4 bases and the J gene lost 1 base, with 8 bases spanning the gap. The CDR3 covers 13 residues. Germline V gene sequence: CDR1 SGHRS, CDR2 YFSETQ. CDR3 sequence (DNA): TGCGCCAGCAGCCCACAGGGGAACACTGAAGCTTTCTTT. It codes for CASSPQGNTEAFF.

The chain couples TRBV7-8 to TRBJ1-2; 7 bases map to TRBD1. Germline loops: CDR1 SGHVS, CDR2 FQNEAQ. The trim removed 5 bases at V and 8 bases at J, leaving 8 bases unmatched. The CDR3 is 13 residues long. CDR3 sequence: CASSATGARGYTF. Written as DNA, the CDR3 is TGTGCCAGCAGCGCCACAGGGGCCCGAGGCTACACCTTC.

Points on this clone: One end of the junction varies from germline; a read error may be responsible. The gene calls are TRBV27 and TRBJ2-2; TRBD2 agrees at 8 bases. Germline V gives CDR1 MNHEY, CDR2 SMNVEV (reference sequence). The length of the CDR3 is 15 residues. The DNA of the CDR3 is TGTACCAGCCGACTGGGGCCGGGAGGGACCGGGGAGCTGTTTTTT. This translates into CTSRLGPGGTGELFF.

This clone was observed once. This chain links TRBV6-5 with TRBJ2-5; 9 bases map to TRBD1. V trimming: 10 bases; J trimming: 7 bases; junction bases outside the gene matches: 16. The CDR3 has 15 amino acids. Germline CDR1 and CDR2: MNHEY and SVGAGI. As DNA, the CDR3 is TGTGCCACCGCGGCCGGACAGGGGCTTGTAGGGACCCAGTACTTC. Translation gives CATAAGQGLVGTQYF.

The genes are TRBV6-4 and TRBJ2-3, with 10 bases that match TRBD2. Germline V gene data show CDR1 as MRHNA and CDR2 as SNTAGT. The CDR3 length is 15 residues. Losses at the gene ends were 4 bases for V and 2 bases for J; bases not matched to a gene: 3. CDR3 in amino acids: CASSVSGGTTDTQYF. The CDR3 DNA is TGTGCCAGCAGTGTTAGCGGGGGGACCACAGATACGCAGTATTTT.

The genes are TRBV19 and TRBJ1-1, with D unclear. Germline V gene data show CDR1 as LNHDA and CDR2 as SQIVND (reference sequence). Trimming took 8 bases from V and 0 from J, leaving 7 bases between them. The length of the CDR3 is 12 residues. In DNA, the CDR3 is TGTGCCAGTCGAGCTCTGAACACTGAAGCTTTCTTT. Encoded protein: CASRALNTEAFF.

V and J are TRBV27 and TRBJ1-3, with D unclear. Germline V gene sequence: CDR1 MNHEY, CDR2 SMNVEV (reference sequence). V was clipped by 4 bases and J by 2 bases, with 6 bases between them. This CDR3 is 13 amino acids long. DNA of the CDR3: TGTGCCAGCAGTTATAGGGCTGGAAACACCATATATTTT. Encoded protein: CASSYRAGNTIYF.

The chain employs TRBV7-6 and TRBJ1-1; no definite D call. V was cut by 4 bases and J by 4 bases, with 10 bases left in between. This CDR3 is 13 amino acids long. Germline V gives CDR1 SGHVS, CDR2 FNYEAQ. Here the CDR3 reads CASSSWGSTEAFF. CDR3 in DNA: TGTGCCAGCAGCTCCTGGGGTAGCACTGAAGCTTTCTTT.

This clone was recorded a few times. V is TRBV27 and J is TRBJ1-4; 7 bases fit TRBD1. From germline, CDR1 is MNHEY and CDR2 SMNVEV (reference sequence). Trimming took 2 bases from V and 4 from J; bases not matched to a gene: 4. CDR3 size: 15 residues. CDR3 bases: TGTGCCAGCAGTTTAGGAGGGGGCATTAATGAAAAACTGTTTTTT. Its protein product is CASSLGGGINEKLFF.

J is TRBJ1-6 and V is TRBV6-5; D not resolved. V was trimmed by 6 bases and J by 6 bases, leaving 15 bases between them. This CDR3 is built from 15 residues. Per the germline V gene, CDR1 is MNHEY and CDR2 is SVGAGI. CDR3 DNA: TGTGCCAGCAGCAGCGGGTTACCATCTAATTCACCCCTCCACTTT. It codes for CASSSGLPSNSPLHF.

The CDR3 spells CASSLMAGAVGEQFF. The CDR3, as DNA: TGCGCCAGCAGCTTGATGGCGGGAGCCGTTGGTGAGCAGTTCTTC. This chain uses TRBV5-1 with TRBJ2-1; 7 nucleotides align to TRBD2. Per germline, CDR1 SGHRS and CDR2 YFSETQ. Germline trimming cut 1 base from V and 9 bases from J; bases unmatched to any gene: 10. This CDR3 spans 15 amino acids.

This chain joins TRBV19 and TRBJ2-2; TRBD2 agrees at 7 bases. This CDR3 is built from 15 residues. V dropped 7 bases and J dropped 7; count of bases not matched to a gene: 12. CDR1 is LNHDA and CDR2 is SQIVND in the germline V gene (reference sequence). The CDR3 sequence: CASNINGGGLGELFF. In nucleotides, the CDR3 is TGTGCCAGTAACATCAATGGGGGGGGACTCGGGGAGCTGTTTTTT.

This sequence joins TRBV7-6 and TRBJ1-1; 7 nucleotides line up with TRBD1. The V segment lost 5 bases and the J segment 1 base; nucleotides outside the gene matches: 4. The germline V gene encodes CDR1 SGHVS and CDR2 FNYEAQ. This CDR3 has 14 amino acids. The CDR3 sequence: CASSLTGRNTEAFF. For the CDR3, the DNA is TGTGCCAGCAGCCTGACAGGGAGGAACACTGAAGCTTTCTTT.

The chain has TRBV2 and TRBJ2-5; TRBD2 aligns across 7 bases. The CDR3 loop spans 12 amino acids. The germline V gene encodes CDR1 SNHLY and CDR2 FYNNEI. With 8 bases clipped from V and 5 bases from J, the junction kept 5 bases outside the gene matches. DNA of the CDR3: TGTGCCAGCCTCGGGGGGAGGGAGACCCAGTACTTC. It encodes CASLGGRETQYF.

J is TRBJ2-1 and V is TRBV19; TRBD1 might be the D (5 bases). CDR1 is LNHDA and CDR2 is SQIVND in the germline V gene (reference sequence). The V and J ends lost 0 bases and 7 bases respectively, with 10 bases between them. CDR3 length: 14 amino acids. CDR3 in DNA: TGTGCCAGTAGTATAGAGGGGCCTGGTAATGAGCAGTTCTTC. Residues: CASSIEGPGNEQFF.

The chain combines TRBV6-5 with TRBJ2-7; TRBD2 aligns across 11 bases. The CDR3 consists of 16 residues. CDR1 is MNHEY and CDR2 is SVGAGI in the germline V gene. Germline trimming cut 4 bases from V and 4 bases from J; bases unmatched to any gene: 9. The CDR3 loop reads CASSFRRLAGSYEQYF. CDR3 nucleotides: TGTGCCAGCAGTTTCCGTCGACTAGCGGGATCGTACGAGCAGTACTTC.

DNA for the CDR3: TGTGCCAGCGGTCCAAGGGGAGCTTTCTTT. Translating gives CASGPRGAFF. The J gene is TRBJ1-1, the V gene TRBV6-5, with D possibly matching TRBD1 (5 bases). Between the trimmed V and J ends, which lost 8 bases and 10 bases, there was a span of 11 bases. The CDR3 has 10 residues. Germline V gives CDR1 MNHEY, CDR2 SVGAGI.

V gene TRBV4-3 combines with J gene TRBJ1-1, with D perhaps matching TRBD1 (5 bases). The CDR3 loop spans 14 amino acids. The V and J ends lost 1 base and 2 bases respectively, with 8 bases between them. Germline CDR1 is LGHNA and CDR2 is YSLEER. CDR3 sequence reads: CASSQGQPNTEAFF. CDR3 DNA sequence: TGCGCCAGCAGCCAAGGACAGCCCAACACTGAAGCTTTCTTT.

The chain couples TRBV6-1 to TRBJ2-7; D possibly corresponds to TRBD2 (5 bases). Germline loops: CDR1 MNHNS, CDR2 SASEGT. This CDR3 has 15 residues. Trimming stripped 0 bases from V and 1 base from J, with 10 bases between. The CDR3 coding sequence is TGTGCCAGCAGTGAAGCGGTGTGGAGGTCCTACGAGCAGTACTTC. Amino acids: CASSEAVWRSYEQYF.